These T cell receptor beta chains were read from a single sample in a study of blood T cells in healthy people across ages. Each CDR3 protein gets one entry after TCRdb re-called the 5' RACE reads with MiXCR. The repertoire holds 1,300,000 or so distinct CDR3 sequences, approximately 59% seen once, with about 6.3% in the top ten. What was sequenced was blood. All receptors come from a man aged 18 to 29 in good health. Each CDR3 is given with its conserved first and last residue. A D gene is named only where the DNA matches it firmly. Clone sizes are given selectively: once, few, many, or a class where the clone is expanded.

NA	NA	TRBJ1-4	TRBV9	15	TGTGCCAGCAGCGTCTCCCCGGCACCTAATGAAAAACTGTTTTTT	CASSVSPAPNEKLFF
NA	NA	TRBJ2-7	TRBV15	17	TGTGCCACCAGCAGAGCTCCCCGGACACTCATTACCTACGAGCAGTACTTC	CATSRAPRTLITYEQYF
NA	TRBD1	TRBJ1-4	TRBV29-1	13	TGCAGCGTCGCCGGGACAGGTTATGAAAAACTGTTTTTT	CSVAGTGYEKLFF
NA	TRBD2	TRBJ2-1	TRBV7-7	15	TGTGCTAGCAGCTTACAGCGGGGGGAAGACAATGAGCAGTTCTTC	CASSLQRGEDNEQFF
NA	NA	TRBJ2-1	TRBV4-2	16	TGTGCCAGCAGCCAAGTTAATAGCGGAAGCTACAATGAGCAGTTCTTC	CASSQVNSGSYNEQFF
few	NA	TRBJ2-7	TRBV7-8	15	TGTGCCAGCAGCATAGCTCGACACCGCTACTACGAGCAGTACTTC	CASSIARHRYYEQYF
NA	NA	TRBJ2-1	TRBV10-3	14	TGTGCCATCACCGCGGACAGAAATTACAATGAGCAGTTCTTC	CAITADRNYNEQFF
NA	NA	TRBJ2-1	TRBV12-3/TRBV12-4	15	TGTGCCAGCAGTTTATACAGAGACGGGCACAATGAGCAGTTCTTC	CASSLYRDGHNEQFF
few	NA	TRBJ2-3	TRBV4-1	17	TGCGCCAGCAGCCAAGATGAGTCCGGGGATTTACCAGATACGCAGTATTTT	CASSQDESGDLPDTQYF
NA	TRBD2	TRBJ2-5	TRBV12-3/TRBV12-4	18	TGTGCCAGCAGTTTAGATCTGGGTAGCGGGGCCCCCGGGGAGACCCAGTACTTC	CASSLDLGSGAPGETQYF
few	NA	TRBJ2-7	TRBV7-7	13	TGTGCTAGCAGCCCGATAGGGGGGGACGAGCAGTACTTC	CASSPIGGDEQYF
NA	NA	TRBJ2-7	TRBV7-9	15	TGTGCCAGCAGCTCCCTTGGGGGGGCGGGGTACGAGCAGTACTTC	CASSSLGGAGYEQYF
few	NA	TRBJ2-5	TRBV2	9	TGTGCCCGGGAAGAGACCCAGTACTTC	CAREETQYF
NA	NA	TRBJ2-3	TRBV6-2/TRBV6-3	13	TGTGCCAGCACTCTACAGTGGGGAGATACGCAGTATTTT	CASTLQWGDTQYF
NA	NA	TRBJ2-5	TRBV7-2	18	TGTGCCAGCAGCCCCTCCGAGCAGGGAAAGTGGTACCAAGAGACCCAGTACTTC	CASSPSEQGKWYQETQYF
NA	TRBD2	TRBJ2-1	TRBV24-1	14	TGTGCCACCAGTGATCCGACTAGCGGGACCCCGCAGTTCTTC	CATSDPTSGTPQFF
NA	NA	TRBJ2-4	TRBV20-1	15	TGCAGTGCTAGTAACACAGCCAGCACTTACAATGAGCAGTACTTC	CSASNTASTYNEQYF
few	NA	TRBJ2-5	TRBV6-1	17	TGTGCCAGCAGTGAAGCGTTTCCAGCCCAACCAAAAGAGACCCAGTACTTC	CASSEAFPAQPKETQYF
NA	NA	TRBJ1-4	TRBV28	13	TGTGCCAGCAGCGGGGGGGGGACTGAAAAACTGTTTTTT	CASSGGGTEKLFF
NA	NA	TRBJ2-3	TRBV5-1	13	TGCGCCAGCAGCTTGGAGCCCGCGGATACGCAGTATTTT	CASSLEPADTQYF
few	NA	TRBJ2-1	TRBV6-2/TRBV6-3	11	TGTGCCAGCAGTCAATACGGGGAGCAGTTCTTC	CASSQYGEQFF
NA	TRBD2	TRBJ2-3	TRBV20-1	14	TGCAGTGCTAGAGCCGGACTAGCCTCGGATACGCAGTATTTT	CSARAGLASDTQYF
NA	NA	TRBJ2-5	TRBV12-3/TRBV12-4	13	TGTGCCAGCAGTTTATGGTTGAGGGAGACCCAGTACTTC	CASSLWLRETQYF
NA	TRBD2	TRBJ2-1	TRBV4-3	16	TGCGCCAGCAGCCAAGATACCGGGGGGGCATACAATGAGCAGTTCTTC	CASSQDTGGAYNEQFF
NA	TRBD2	TRBJ2-5	TRBV7-6	14	TGTGCCAGCAGCGCGCCCGGGACTAAGGAGACCCAGTACTTC	CASSAPGTKETQYF
NA	NA	TRBJ1-4	TRBV12-3/TRBV12-4	16	TGTGCCAGCAGTAGTAGACCTCTGCGCGGGAGTGAAAAACTGTTTTTT	CASSSRPLRGSEKLFF
NA	NA	TRBJ1-4	TRBV15	14	TGTGCCACCAGCAGAGATACCCAACGGGAAAAACTGTTTTTT	CATSRDTQREKLFF
NA	NA	TRBJ1-1	TRBV20-1	15	TGCAGTGCTTTTAATCCGGGACGGATGAACACTGAAGCTTTCTTT	CSAFNPGRMNTEAFF
few	NA	TRBJ2-1	TRBV7-9	16	TGTGCCAGCACCCTCGAAGGGGGGAGTTCCTACAATGAGCAGTTCTTC	CASTLEGGSSYNEQFF
once	NA	TRBJ1-2	TRBV2	13	TGTGCCAGCAGTGATGCAGAGAACTATGGCTACACCTTC	CASSDAENYGYTF
NA	NA	TRBJ2-5	TRBV4-3	14	TGCGCCAGCAGCCAAGATTCTAGCTGGGAGACCCAGTACTTC	CASSQDSSWETQYF
NA	NA	TRBJ1-4	TRBV29-1	15	TGCAGCGTTGTCCCAGCGGGATCAACTAATGAAAAACTGTTTTTT	CSVVPAGSTNEKLFF